A selection of T cell receptor beta chains follows, all from one sample in a study of PD-L1 blockade in urothelial cancer. Data came from immunoSEQ multiplex PCR; TCRdb stores just in-frame clones and leaves some out. The table has 70,000 to 90,000 clones, 70% to 90% seen once; the top ten hold approximately 15%. The sample was PBMCs, taken around atezolizumab (anti-PD-L1) treatment. All receptors derive from a man between 60 and 75 years old with urothelial cancer. CDR3s include the opening cysteine and the closing phenylalanine or tryptophan. The order of the fields is D gene, J gene, V gene, clone size, CDR3 DNA, CDR3 protein. D genes are given only for firm matches. A clone size is listed for some rows: how often the clone was seen (once, few, many), or a class if it is expanded.

D gene: TRBD1
J gene: TRBJ2-2
V gene: TRBV28
clone size: -
CDR3 DNA: TGTGCCCAATTACCCTTTCCGGGACAGGGGCCCGGGGAGCTGTTTTTT
CDR3 protein: CAQLPFPGQGPGELFF

D gene: -
J gene: TRBJ1-5
V gene: TRBV19
clone size: -
CDR3 DNA: TGTGCCAGTAGTACCGGATTATACCCCAGGCAAGGCAATCAGCCCCAGCATTTT
CDR3 protein: CASSTGLYPRQGNQPQHF

D gene: -
J gene: TRBJ1-1
V gene: TRBV5-5
clone size: -
CDR3 DNA: TGTGCCAGCAGCTTGACAGCAAACACTGAAGCTTTCTTT
CDR3 protein: CASSLTANTEAFF

D gene: -
J gene: TRBJ1-2
V gene: TRBV9
clone size: -
CDR3 DNA: TGTGCCAGCAGCTCAGCCCGATCGGGGGACGAGGGCTACACCTTC
CDR3 protein: CASSSARSGDEGYTF

D gene: -
J gene: TRBJ1-1
V gene: TRBV7-3
clone size: -
CDR3 DNA: TGTGCCAGCAGCTTAAGTGGGGGGACGAACACTGAAGCTTTCTTT
CDR3 protein: CASSLSGGTNTEAFF

D gene: -
J gene: TRBJ1-6
V gene: TRBV5-1
clone size: -
CDR3 DNA: TGCGCCAGCAGCTTGGGAGGGAGCTCCTATAATTCACCCCTCCACTTT
CDR3 protein: CASSLGGSSYNSPLHF

D gene: TRBD2
J gene: TRBJ2-1
V gene: TRBV9
clone size: -
CDR3 DNA: TGTGCCAGCAGCTTCGGCGGGGGAGCGGGGGGGCGCAATGAGCAGTTCTTC
CDR3 protein: CASSFGGGAGGRNEQFF

D gene: -
J gene: TRBJ2-3
V gene: TRBV20-1
clone size: -
CDR3 DNA: TGCAGTGCCTCCCCCACAGATACGCAGTATTTT
CDR3 protein: CSASPTDTQYF

D gene: TRBD2
J gene: TRBJ2-5
V gene: TRBV5-1
clone size: -
CDR3 DNA: TGCGCCAGCAGCTTGGGTCTAGCGGGTGGGGAGACCCAGTACTTC
CDR3 protein: CASSLGLAGGETQYF

D gene: TRBD1
J gene: TRBJ1-5
V gene: TRBV7-2
clone size: few
CDR3 DNA: TGTGCCAGCAGCCAAGGGACAGTTAGCAATCAGCCCCAGCATTTT
CDR3 protein: CASSQGTVSNQPQHF

D gene: -
J gene: TRBJ1-1
V gene: TRBV30
clone size: -
CDR3 DNA: TGTGCCTGGGATAGTGGTATTCCGACTGAAGCTTTCTTT
CDR3 protein: CAWDSGIPTEAFF

D gene: TRBD2
J gene: TRBJ2-1
V gene: TRBV4-1
clone size: -
CDR3 DNA: TGCGCCAGCAGCCACGAAAGCGGGGTAAACAATGAGCAGTTCTTC
CDR3 protein: CASSHESGVNNEQFF

D gene: TRBD1
J gene: TRBJ2-2
V gene: TRBV19
clone size: -
CDR3 DNA: TGTGCCAGTAGTCCCGGGACAGGGAACACCGGGGAGCTGTTTTTT
CDR3 protein: CASSPGTGNTGELFF

D gene: -
J gene: TRBJ1-5
V gene: TRBV6-1
clone size: -
CDR3 DNA: TGTGCCAGCAGTGGACAGGTTCAGCCCCAGCATTTT
CDR3 protein: CASSGQVQPQHF

D gene: -
J gene: TRBJ1-2
V gene: TRBV6-4
clone size: -
CDR3 DNA: TGTGCCAGCAGTGACTCTAGGGTGAGGCAGGGGTATGGCGGCTACACCTTC
CDR3 protein: CASSDSRVRQGYGGYTF

D gene: TRBD1
J gene: TRBJ1-5
V gene: TRBV6-5
clone size: -
CDR3 DNA: TGTGCCAGCAGTTACTCGGGGCAGGGGGGCAATCAGCCCCAGCATTTT
CDR3 protein: CASSYSGQGGNQPQHF

D gene: TRBD1
J gene: TRBJ2-7
V gene: TRBV19
clone size: -
CDR3 DNA: TGTGCCAGTCGGGACAGAGCATACGAGCAGTACTTC
CDR3 protein: CASRDRAYEQYF

D gene: -
J gene: TRBJ2-7
V gene: TRBV6-5
clone size: -
CDR3 DNA: TGTGCCAGCAGACAGGGATTTTGGAACTACGAGCAGTACTTC
CDR3 protein: CASRQGFWNYEQYF

D gene: TRBD2
J gene: TRBJ2-1
V gene: TRBV11-3
clone size: once
CDR3 DNA: TGTGCCAGCAGCTTGGTGGCGGGAGGGCCAACGAAGCAGTTCTTC
CDR3 protein: CASSLVAGGPTKQFF

D gene: TRBD2
J gene: TRBJ2-7
V gene: TRBV5-1
clone size: once
CDR3 DNA: TGCGCCAGCAGCTTGGGCGGAGGGAGACTAGCGGGGGCCTACGAGCAGTACTTC
CDR3 protein: CASSLGGGRLAGAYEQYF

D gene: TRBD1
J gene: TRBJ1-1
V gene: TRBV2
clone size: -
CDR3 DNA: TGTGCCAGCAGGTGGACAGGGAACACTGAAGCTTTCTTT
CDR3 protein: CASRWTGNTEAFF

D gene: -
J gene: TRBJ2-5
V gene: TRBV6-5
clone size: -
CDR3 DNA: TGTGCCAGCAGTTTGGCCCTGGGGAGTCAGCAAGAGACCCAGTACTTC
CDR3 protein: CASSLALGSQQETQYF

D gene: TRBD1
J gene: TRBJ1-2
V gene: TRBV5-4
clone size: -
CDR3 DNA: TGTGCCAGCAGCACGCGAGACAGGGGGCGCAACTATGGCTACACCTTC
CDR3 protein: CASSTRDRGRNYGYTF

D gene: -
J gene: TRBJ2-1
V gene: TRBV7-8
clone size: -
CDR3 DNA: TGTGCCAGCAGCTTAGGGCCTTACAATGAGCAGTTCTTC
CDR3 protein: CASSLGPYNEQFF

D gene: TRBD2
J gene: TRBJ2-1
V gene: TRBV7-9
clone size: -
CDR3 DNA: TGTGCCAGCAGCTTAGGTGTGGGAGGGCCTTACAATGAGCAGTTCTTC
CDR3 protein: CASSLGVGGPYNEQFF

D gene: -
J gene: TRBJ2-7
V gene: TRBV9
clone size: -
CDR3 DNA: TGTGCCAGCAGCGTAGGACAGGTTAAGGGCGAGCAGTACTTC
CDR3 protein: CASSVGQVKGEQYF

D gene: -
J gene: TRBJ2-1
V gene: TRBV6-4
clone size: -
CDR3 DNA: TGTGCCAGCAGTGTTCTGGCGGGGAGTTACAATGAGCAGTTCTTC
CDR3 protein: CASSVLAGSYNEQFF

D gene: TRBD2
J gene: TRBJ2-3
V gene: TRBV30
clone size: -
CDR3 DNA: TGTGCCGCGGGGGGGGCGGGGAGCCAGAGCACAGATACGCAGTATTTT
CDR3 protein: CAAGGAGSQSTDTQYF

D gene: -
J gene: TRBJ1-1
V gene: TRBV10-3
clone size: -
CDR3 DNA: TGTGCCATCAGTGAGGATCCCGGGATGAACACTGAAGCTTTCTTT
CDR3 protein: CAISEDPGMNTEAFF

D gene: -
J gene: TRBJ1-2
V gene: TRBV4-1
clone size: -
CDR3 DNA: TGCGCCAGCAGCCAGACCGGGACTCCCTATGGCTACACCTTC
CDR3 protein: CASSQTGTPYGYTF

D gene: -
J gene: TRBJ2-1
V gene: TRBV6-1
clone size: -
CDR3 DNA: TGTGCCAGCAGTGAGGGACTCTACAATGAGCAGTTCTTC
CDR3 protein: CASSEGLYNEQFF

D gene: TRBD2
J gene: TRBJ2-3
V gene: TRBV18
clone size: -
CDR3 DNA: TGTGCCAGCTCACGGACGAGGCGGGAGGGGTCAGATACGCAGTATTTT
CDR3 protein: CASSRTRREGSDTQYF

D gene: TRBD2
J gene: TRBJ2-1
V gene: TRBV30
clone size: -
CDR3 DNA: TGTGCCTGGAGGGAGAGCGGGAGGTACGACAATGAGCAGTTCTTC
CDR3 protein: CAWRESGRYDNEQFF

D gene: TRBD1
J gene: TRBJ2-7
V gene: TRBV27
clone size: -
CDR3 DNA: TGTGCCAGCAGTGGTGGACAGGGACGATCCGCCGAGCAGTACTTC
CDR3 protein: CASSGGQGRSAEQYF

D gene: -
J gene: TRBJ1-5
V gene: TRBV28
clone size: -
CDR3 DNA: TGTGCCAGCAGTTTCGGGGCAGGGGATCAGCCCCAGCATTTT
CDR3 protein: CASSFGAGDQPQHF

D gene: -
J gene: TRBJ1-5
V gene: TRBV7-2
clone size: -
CDR3 DNA: TGTGCCAGCAGCTACAACAGGTTTAGCAATCAGCCCCAGCATTTT
CDR3 protein: CASSYNRFSNQPQHF

D gene: -
J gene: TRBJ1-5
V gene: TRBV7-9
clone size: few
CDR3 DNA: TGTGCCAGCAGTCGGACAGCATTCCAGCCCCAGCATTTT
CDR3 protein: CASSRTAFQPQHF

D gene: -
J gene: TRBJ2-7
V gene: TRBV7-2
clone size: once
CDR3 DNA: TGTGCCAGCAGCCCGGAGGGGCAGGGACCCTACGAGCAGTACTTC
CDR3 protein: CASSPEGQGPYEQYF

D gene: -
J gene: TRBJ2-7
V gene: TRBV7-6
clone size: few
CDR3 DNA: TGTGCCAGCAGCCACACCCGCAGAGAGCAGTACTTC
CDR3 protein: CASSHTRREQYF

D gene: TRBD1
J gene: TRBJ2-1
V gene: TRBV6-1
clone size: -
CDR3 DNA: TGTGCCAGCAGCCCTGGGACAGGGGTCTACAATGAGCAGTTCTTC
CDR3 protein: CASSPGTGVYNEQFF

D gene: TRBD1
J gene: TRBJ1-2
V gene: TRBV5-4
clone size: -
CDR3 DNA: TGTGCCAGCAGCCCGGACAGGGGGATCAACTATGGCTACACCTTC
CDR3 protein: CASSPDRGINYGYTF